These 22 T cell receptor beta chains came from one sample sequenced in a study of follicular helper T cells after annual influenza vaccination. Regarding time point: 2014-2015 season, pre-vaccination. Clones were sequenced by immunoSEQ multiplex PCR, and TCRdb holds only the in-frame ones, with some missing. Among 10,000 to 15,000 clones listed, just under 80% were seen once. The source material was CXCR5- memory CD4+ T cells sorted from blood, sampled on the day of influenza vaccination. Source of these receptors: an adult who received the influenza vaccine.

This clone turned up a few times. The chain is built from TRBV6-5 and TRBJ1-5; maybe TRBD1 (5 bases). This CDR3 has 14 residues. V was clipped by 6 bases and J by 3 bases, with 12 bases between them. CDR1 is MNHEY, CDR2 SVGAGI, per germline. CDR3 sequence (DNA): TGTGCCAGCAGGGGCAGACAGAACAATCAGCCCCAGCATTTT. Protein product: CASRGRQNNQPQHF.

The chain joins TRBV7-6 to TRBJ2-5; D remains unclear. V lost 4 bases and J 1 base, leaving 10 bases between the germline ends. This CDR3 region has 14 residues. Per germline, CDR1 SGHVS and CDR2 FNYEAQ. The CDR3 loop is CASSSPGSQETQYF. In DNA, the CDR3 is TGTGCCAGCAGCTCCCCTGGATCCCAAGAGACCCAGTACTTC.

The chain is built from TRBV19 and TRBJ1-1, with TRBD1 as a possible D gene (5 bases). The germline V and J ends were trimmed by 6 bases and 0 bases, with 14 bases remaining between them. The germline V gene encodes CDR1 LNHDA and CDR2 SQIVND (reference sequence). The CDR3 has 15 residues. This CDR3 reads CASRTLGGLNTEAFF. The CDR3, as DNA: TGTGCCAGTAGGACCCTTGGGGGTCTGAACACTGAAGCTTTCTTT.

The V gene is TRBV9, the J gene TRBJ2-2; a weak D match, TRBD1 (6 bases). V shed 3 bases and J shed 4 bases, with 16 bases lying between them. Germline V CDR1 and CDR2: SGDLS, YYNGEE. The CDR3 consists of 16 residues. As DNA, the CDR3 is TGTGCCAGCAGCGCAAGGGGGATCCGGGGCACCGGGGAGCTGTTTTTT. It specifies CASSARGIRGTGELFF. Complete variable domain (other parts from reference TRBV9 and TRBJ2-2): DSGVTQTPKHLITATGQRVTLRCSPRSGDLSVYWYQQSLDQGLQFLIQYYNGEERAKGNILERFSAQQFPDLHSELNLSSLELGDSALYFCASSARGIRGTGELFFGEGSRLTVL.

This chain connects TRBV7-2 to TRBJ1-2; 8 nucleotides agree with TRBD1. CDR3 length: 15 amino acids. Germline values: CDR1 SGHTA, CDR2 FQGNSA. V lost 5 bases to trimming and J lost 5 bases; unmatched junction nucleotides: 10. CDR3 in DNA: TGTGCCAGCAGCCCCGGACAGGGCCCCGGATATGGCTACACCTTC. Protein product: CASSPGQGPGYGYTF.

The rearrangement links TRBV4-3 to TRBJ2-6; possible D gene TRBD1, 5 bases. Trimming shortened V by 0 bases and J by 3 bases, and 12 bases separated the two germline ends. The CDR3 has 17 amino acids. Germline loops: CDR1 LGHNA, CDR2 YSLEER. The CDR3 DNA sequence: TGCGCCAGCAGCCAAGAACCGCCAGGGCTTGGGGCCAACGTCCTGACTTTC. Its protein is CASSQEPPGLGANVLTF.

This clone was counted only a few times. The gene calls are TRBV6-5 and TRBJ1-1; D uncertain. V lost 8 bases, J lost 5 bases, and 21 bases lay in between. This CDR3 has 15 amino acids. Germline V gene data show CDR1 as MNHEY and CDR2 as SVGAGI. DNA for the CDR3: TGTGCCAGCGGAAGCCTAACGGGCGGTGGGACTGAAGCTTTCTTT. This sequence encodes CASGSLTGGGTEAFF.

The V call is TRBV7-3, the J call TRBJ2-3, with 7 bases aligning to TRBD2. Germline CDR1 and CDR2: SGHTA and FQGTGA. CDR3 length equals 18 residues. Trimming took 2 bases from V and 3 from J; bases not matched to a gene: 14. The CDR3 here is CASSLYPPSLAATDTQYF. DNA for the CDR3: TGTGCCAGCAGCTTATATCCCCCGTCGCTAGCGGCGACAGATACGCAGTATTTT.

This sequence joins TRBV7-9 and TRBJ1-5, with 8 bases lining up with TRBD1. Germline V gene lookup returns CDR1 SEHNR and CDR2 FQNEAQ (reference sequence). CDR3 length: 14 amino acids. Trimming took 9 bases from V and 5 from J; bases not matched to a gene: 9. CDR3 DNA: TGTGCCAGTGGGGGGCAGGGGGCAGATCAGCCCCAGCATTTT. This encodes CASGGQGADQPQHF.

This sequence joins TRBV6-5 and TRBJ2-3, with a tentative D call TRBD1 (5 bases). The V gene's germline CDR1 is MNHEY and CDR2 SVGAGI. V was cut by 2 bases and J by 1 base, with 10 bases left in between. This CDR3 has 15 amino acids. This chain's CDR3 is CASSYGEGGTDTQYF. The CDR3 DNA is TGTGCCAGCAGTTACGGGGAAGGGGGCACAGATACGCAGTATTTT.

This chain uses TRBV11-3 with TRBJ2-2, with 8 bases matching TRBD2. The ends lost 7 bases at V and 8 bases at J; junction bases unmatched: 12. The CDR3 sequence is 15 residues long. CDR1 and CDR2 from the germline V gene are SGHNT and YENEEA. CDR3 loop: CASTRLAQSWGELFF. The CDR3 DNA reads TGTGCCAGCACTCGACTAGCGCAAAGCTGGGGGGAGCTGTTTTTT.

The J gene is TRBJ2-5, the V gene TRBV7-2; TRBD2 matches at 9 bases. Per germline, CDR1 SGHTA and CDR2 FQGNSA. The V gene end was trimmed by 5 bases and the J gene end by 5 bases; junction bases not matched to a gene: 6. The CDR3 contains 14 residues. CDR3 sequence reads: CASSRSGGGETQYF. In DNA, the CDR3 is TGTGCCAGCAGCCGTAGCGGGGGTGGTGAGACCCAGTACTTC.

CDR3 nucleotide sequence: TGTGCCAGCAGCGAAGAGAATAACTATGGCTACACCTTC. Protein product: CASSEENNYGYTF. V gene TRBV9 combines with J gene TRBJ1-2, with no clear D. The CDR3 totals 13 residues. The germline CDR1 and CDR2 sequences are SGDLS and YYNGEE. V dropped 3 bases and J dropped 1 base, with 7 bases sitting between them.

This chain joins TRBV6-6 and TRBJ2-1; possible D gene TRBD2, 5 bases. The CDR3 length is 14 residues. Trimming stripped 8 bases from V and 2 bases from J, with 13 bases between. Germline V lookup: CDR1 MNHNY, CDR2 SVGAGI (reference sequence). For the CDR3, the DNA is TGTGCCAGCCATAGAGGAGGACCCTACAATGAGCAGTTCTTC. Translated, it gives CASHRGGPYNEQFF.

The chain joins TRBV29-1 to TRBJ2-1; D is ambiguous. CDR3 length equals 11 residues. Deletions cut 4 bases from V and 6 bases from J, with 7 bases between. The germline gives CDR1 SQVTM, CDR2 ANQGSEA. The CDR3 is CSVARANEQFF. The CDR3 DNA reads TGCAGCGTTGCTCGGGCCAATGAGCAGTTCTTC.

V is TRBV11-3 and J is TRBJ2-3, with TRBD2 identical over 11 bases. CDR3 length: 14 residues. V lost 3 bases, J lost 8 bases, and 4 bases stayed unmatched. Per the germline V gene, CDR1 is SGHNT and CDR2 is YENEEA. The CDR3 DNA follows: TGTGCCAGCAGCTTTAGCGGGGGGGCGACTACGCAGTATTTT. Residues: CASSFSGGATTQYF.

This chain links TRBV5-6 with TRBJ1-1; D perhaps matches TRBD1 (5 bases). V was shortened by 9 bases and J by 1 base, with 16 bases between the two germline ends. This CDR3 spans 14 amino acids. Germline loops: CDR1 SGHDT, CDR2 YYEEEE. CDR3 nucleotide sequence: TGTGCCACCACCGCAGGGAGGAGGAACACTGAAGCTTTCTTT. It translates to CATTAGRRNTEAFF.

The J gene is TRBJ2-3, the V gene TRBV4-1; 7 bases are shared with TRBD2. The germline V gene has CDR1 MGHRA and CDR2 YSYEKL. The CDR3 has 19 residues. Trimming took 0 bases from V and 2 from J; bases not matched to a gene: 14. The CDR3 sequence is CASSQDGGGRALITDTQYF. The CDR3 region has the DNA TGCGCCAGCAGCCAAGATGGCGGGGGTCGGGCGCTAATCACAGATACGCAGTATTTT.

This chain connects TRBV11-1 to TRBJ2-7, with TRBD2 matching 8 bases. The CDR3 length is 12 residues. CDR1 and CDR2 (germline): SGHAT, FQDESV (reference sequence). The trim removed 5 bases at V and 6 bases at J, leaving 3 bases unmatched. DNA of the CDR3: TGTGCCAGCAGCCCAACTAGCGGCGAGCAGTACTTC. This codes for CASSPTSGEQYF.

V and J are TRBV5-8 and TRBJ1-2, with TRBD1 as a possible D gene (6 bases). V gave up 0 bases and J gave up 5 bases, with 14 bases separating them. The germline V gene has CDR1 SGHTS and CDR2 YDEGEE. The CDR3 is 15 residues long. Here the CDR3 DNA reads TGTGCCAGCAGCTTGGAGTACAGGGCTCGGTATGGCTACACCTTC. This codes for CASSLEYRARYGYTF. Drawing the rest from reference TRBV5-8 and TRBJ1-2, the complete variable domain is EAGVTQSPTHLIKTRGQQATLRCSPISGHTSVYWYQQALGLGLQFLLWYDEGEERNRGNFPPRFSGRQFPNYSSELNVNALELEDSALYLCASSLEYRARYGYTFGSGTRLTVV.

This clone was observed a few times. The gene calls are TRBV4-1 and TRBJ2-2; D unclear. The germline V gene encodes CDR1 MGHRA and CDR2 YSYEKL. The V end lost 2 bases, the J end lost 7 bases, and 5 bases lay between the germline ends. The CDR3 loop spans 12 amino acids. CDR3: CASSQTIGELFF. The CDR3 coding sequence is TGCGCCAGCAGCCAAACGATCGGGGAGCTGTTTTTT.

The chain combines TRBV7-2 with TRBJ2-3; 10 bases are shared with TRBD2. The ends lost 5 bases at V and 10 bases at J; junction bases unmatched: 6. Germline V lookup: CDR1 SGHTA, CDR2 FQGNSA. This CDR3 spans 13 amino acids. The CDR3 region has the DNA TGTGCCAGCAGCCGTTTAGCGGGGGGCTCGCAGTATTTT. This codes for CASSRLAGGSQYF.